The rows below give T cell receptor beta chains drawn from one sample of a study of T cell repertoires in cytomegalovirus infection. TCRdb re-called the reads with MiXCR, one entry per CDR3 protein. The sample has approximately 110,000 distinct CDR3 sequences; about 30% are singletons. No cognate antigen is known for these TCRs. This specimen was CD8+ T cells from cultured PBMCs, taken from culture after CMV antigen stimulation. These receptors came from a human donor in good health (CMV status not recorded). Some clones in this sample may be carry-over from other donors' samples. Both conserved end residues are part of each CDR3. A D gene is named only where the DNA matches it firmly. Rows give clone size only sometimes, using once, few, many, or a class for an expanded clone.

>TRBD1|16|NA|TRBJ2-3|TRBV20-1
CSARPQAGGGTDTQYF
TGCAGTGCTAGGCCACAGGCAGGGGGTGGAACAGATACGCAGTATTTT
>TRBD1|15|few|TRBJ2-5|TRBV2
CASSEGWTGKETQYF
TGTGCCAGCAGTGAAGGGTGGACAGGGAAAGAGACCCAGTACTTC
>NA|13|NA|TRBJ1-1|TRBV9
CASSPGVPTEAFF
TGTGCCAGCAGCCCCGGGGTTCCCACTGAAGCTTTCTTT
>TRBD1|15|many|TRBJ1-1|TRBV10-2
CASSSWTGMNTEAFF
TGCGCCAGCAGTTCTTGGACAGGGATGAACACTGAAGCTTTCTTT
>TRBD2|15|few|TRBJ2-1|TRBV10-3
CAIRSSAGGLGEQFF
TGTGCCATCAGGTCGTCGGCGGGGGGGCTAGGTGAGCAGTTCTTC
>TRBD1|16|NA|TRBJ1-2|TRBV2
CASRESTGTAYYGYTF
TGTGCCAGCAGGGAGAGCACCGGGACAGCATACTATGGCTACACCTTC
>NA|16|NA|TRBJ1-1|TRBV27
CASSLSPFSGNTEAFF
TGTGCCAGCAGTTTATCGCCCTTCTCTGGGAACACTGAAGCTTTCTTT
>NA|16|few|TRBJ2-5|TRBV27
CASSLSWGDREETQYF
TGTGCCAGCAGTTTATCTTGGGGGGACCGCGAAGAGACCCAGTACTTC
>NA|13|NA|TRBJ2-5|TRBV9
CASSEGGEETQYF
TGTGCCAGCAGCGAAGGGGGAGAAGAGACCCAGTACTTC
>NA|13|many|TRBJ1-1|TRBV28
CASSLFGRAEAFF
TGTGCCAGCAGTTTATTCGGGAGGGCTGAAGCTTTCTTT
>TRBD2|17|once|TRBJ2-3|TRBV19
CASSTTLAGARTDTQYF
TGTGCCAGTAGTACTACGCTAGCGGGGGCCCGCACAGATACGCAGTATTTT
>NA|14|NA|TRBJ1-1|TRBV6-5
CASSYGDSNTEAFF
TGTGCCAGCAGTTACGGAGACAGCAACACTGAAGCTTTCTTT
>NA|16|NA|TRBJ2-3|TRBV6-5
CASTARWGDSTDTQYF
TGTGCCAGCACCGCACGGTGGGGGGATAGCACAGATACGCAGTATTTT
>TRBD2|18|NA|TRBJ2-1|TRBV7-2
CASSLVAGATERYNEQFF
TGTGCCAGCAGCTTAGTAGCGGGGGCTACGGAGAGGTACAATGAGCAGTTCTTC
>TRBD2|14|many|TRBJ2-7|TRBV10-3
CAIRSSGASYEQYF
TGTGCCATCCGGTCCAGCGGGGCTTCCTACGAGCAGTACTTC
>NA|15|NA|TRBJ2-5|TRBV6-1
CASSRGEGGLETQYF
TGTGCCAGCAGTAGGGGGGAAGGGGGGTTAGAGACCCAGTACTTC
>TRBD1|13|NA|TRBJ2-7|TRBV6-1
CASSENRGYEQYF
TGTGCCAGCAGTGAAAACAGGGGCTACGAGCAGTACTTC
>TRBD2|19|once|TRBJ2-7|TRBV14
CASSHGDFGTSGGSYEQYF
TGTGCCAGCAGCCACGGAGATTTTGGGACTAGCGGAGGGTCCTACGAGCAGTACTTC
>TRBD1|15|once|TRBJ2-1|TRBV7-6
CASSYGQGLYNEQFF
TGTGCCAGCAGCTATGGACAGGGGCTCTACAATGAGCAGTTCTTC
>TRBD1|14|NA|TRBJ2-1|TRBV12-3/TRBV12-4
CASSLGQGVNEQFF
TGTGCCAGCAGTTTGGGACAGGGGGTCAATGAGCAGTTCTTC
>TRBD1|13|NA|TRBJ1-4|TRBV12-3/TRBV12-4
CASRPGQGEKLFF
TGTGCCAGCAGACCGGGACAGGGTGAAAAACTGTTTTTT
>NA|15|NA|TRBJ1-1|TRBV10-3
CAISDRQGPNTEAFF
TGTGCCATCAGTGATCGGCAGGGGCCGAACACTGAAGCTTTCTTT
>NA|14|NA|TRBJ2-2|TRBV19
CASLLDPMSGELFF
TGTGCCAGTCTTCTGGACCCAATGAGCGGGGAGCTGTTTTTT
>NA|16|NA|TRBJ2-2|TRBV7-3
CASSSNSGAYTGDLFF
TGTGCCAGCAGCTCGAATTCCGGGGCCTACACCGGGGATCTGTTTTTT
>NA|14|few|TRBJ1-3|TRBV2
CASSGVSSGNTIYF
TGTGCCAGCAGTGGGGTGAGCTCTGGAAACACCATATATTTT
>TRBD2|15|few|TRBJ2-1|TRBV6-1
CASSPSGGAVGEQFF
TGTGCCAGCAGTCCTAGCGGGGGGGCCGTGGGTGAGCAGTTCTTC
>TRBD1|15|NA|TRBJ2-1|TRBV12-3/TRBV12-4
CASSPRDRVYNEQFF
TGTGCCAGCAGTCCCCGGGACAGGGTGTACAATGAGCAGTTCTTC
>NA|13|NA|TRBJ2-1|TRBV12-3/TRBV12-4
CASSFQGYNEQFF
TGTGCCAGCAGTTTCCAGGGATACAATGAGCAGTTCTTC
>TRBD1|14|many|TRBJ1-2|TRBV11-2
CASSTSGGGYGYTF
TGTGCCAGCAGCACTTCAGGGGGTGGCTATGGCTACACCTTC
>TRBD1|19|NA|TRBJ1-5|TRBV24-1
CATSPAPGQEIYSNQPQHF
TGTGCCACCAGTCCTGCTCCCGGACAGGAGATTTATAGCAATCAGCCCCAGCATTTT
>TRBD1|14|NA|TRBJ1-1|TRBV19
CASSIGLTGTEAFF
TGTGCCAGTAGTATTGGGCTGACAGGGACGGAAGCTTTCTTT
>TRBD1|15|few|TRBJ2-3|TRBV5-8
CASSWGTGPTNTQYF
TGTGCCAGCAGCTGGGGGACAGGACCAACGAATACGCAGTATTTT
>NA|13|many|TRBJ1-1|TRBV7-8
CASSLYSGVEAFF
TGTGCCAGCAGCTTGTATTCGGGGGTCGAAGCTTTCTTT
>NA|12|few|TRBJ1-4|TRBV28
CASSTRSEKLFF
TGTGCCAGCAGCACCCGGAGTGAAAAACTGTTTTTT
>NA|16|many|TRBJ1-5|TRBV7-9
CASSFYGQLGNQPQHF
TGTGCCAGCAGCTTCTACGGACAGCTGGGCAATCAGCCCCAGCATTTT
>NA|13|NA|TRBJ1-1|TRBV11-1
CASTLPGAPEAFF
TGTGCCAGCACCCTACCGGGGGCTCCTGAAGCTTTCTTT
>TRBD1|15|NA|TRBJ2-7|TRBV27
CASSFGTAGSYEQYF
TGTGCCAGCAGTTTCGGGACAGCTGGCTCCTACGAGCAGTACTTC
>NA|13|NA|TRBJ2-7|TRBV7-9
CASSSGAAYEQYF
TGTGCCAGCAGCTCCGGGGCAGCCTACGAGCAGTACTTC
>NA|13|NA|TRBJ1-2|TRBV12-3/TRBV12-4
CASSFINNYGYTF
TGTGCCAGCAGTTTCATAAATAACTATGGCTACACCTTC
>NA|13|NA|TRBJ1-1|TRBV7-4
CASSSGVLTVAFF
TGTGCCAGCAGTTCAGGGGTTTTGACTGTAGCTTTCTTT
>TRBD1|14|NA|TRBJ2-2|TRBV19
CATGQGSLTGELFF
TGTGCCACCGGACAGGGGAGTTTGACCGGGGAGCTGTTTTTT
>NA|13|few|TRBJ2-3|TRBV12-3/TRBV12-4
CASSLDLADTQYF
TGTGCCAGCAGTTTAGATTTAGCAGATACGCAGTATTTT
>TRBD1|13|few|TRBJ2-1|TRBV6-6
CASSTGQGNEQFF
TGTGCCAGCAGTACTGGACAGGGCAATGAGCAGTTCTTC
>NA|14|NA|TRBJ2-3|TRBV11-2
CASSLVGGDTTQYF
TGTGCCAGCAGCTTAGTAGGCGGGGATACTACGCAGTATTTT
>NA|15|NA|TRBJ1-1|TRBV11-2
CASSLGGAQNTEAFF
TGTGCCAGCAGCTTAGGAGGGGCTCAAAACACTGAAGCTTTCTTT
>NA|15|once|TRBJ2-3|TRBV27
CASRLKTPYTDTQYF
TGTGCCAGCAGGCTAAAAACCCCCTACACAGATACGCAGTATTTT
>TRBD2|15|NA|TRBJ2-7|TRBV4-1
CASSQTSGGSYEQYF
TGCGCCAGCAGCCAGACTAGCGGGGGTTCCTACGAGCAGTACTTC
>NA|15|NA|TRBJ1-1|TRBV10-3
CAISEMGHGVGEAFF
TGTGCCATCAGTGAAATGGGTCATGGAGTAGGGGAAGCTTTCTTT
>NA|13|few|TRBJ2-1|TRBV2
CASSGASYNEQFF
TGTGCCAGCTCGGGGGCCTCCTACAATGAGCAGTTCTTC
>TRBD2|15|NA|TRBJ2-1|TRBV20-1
CSTPTSGGTYNEQFF
TGCAGTACGCCGACTAGCGGGGGGACTTACAATGAGCAGTTCTTC
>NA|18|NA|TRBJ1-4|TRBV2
CASSEPWTVYATNEKLFF
TGTGCCAGCAGTGAACCGTGGACAGTTTATGCAACTAATGAAAAACTGTTTTTT